The clone carrying this T cell receptor (beta chain) was seen just once. Its antigen is unknown. The data originate from a study of graft-versus-host responses after intestinal transplantation. As for the study in general: Transplantation in recipients was multivisceral, liver-intestinal, or isolated intestinal. Each patient got anti-thymocyte globulin induction, then tacrolimus and steroids for about 3 years. Whole-study findings and limits: Ileal or blood samples showed some GvH clones first, and such clones were also found in recipient marrow.

With 4 bases removed from V and 3 bases from J, the gap between germline ends came to 13 bases. Germline assignment: CDR1 SQVTM and CDR2 ANQGSEA. The CDR3 contains 13 residues. The method was immunoSEQ multiplex PCR; TCRdb's version includes in-frame clones alone and lacks a portion of them. Here the sample spans 75,000 to 90,000 clones, around 90% being singletons. The sequencing here drew on unstimulated CD4+ T cells sorted from spleen or lymph node cells, taken before intestinal transplant. This TCR came from a human donor who received an intestinal transplant. The J gene is TRBJ2-7, the V gene TRBV29-1; TRBD2 might be the D (7 bases). CDR3 in amino acids: CSVGGGPLYEQYF. The DNA of the CDR3 is TGCAGCGTTGGGGGGGGGCCCCTCTACGAGCAGTACTTC.